This section outlines one TCR beta chain sequence together with its context. Antigen specificity is unknown. Germline V gene lookup returns CDR1 MNHNY and CDR2 SVGAGI (reference sequence). V lost 5 bases and J lost 2; bases outside the gene matches: 3. The CDR3 is 14 residues long. This sample stems from a study of T-cell memory formation after mild COVID-19. Study summary: Clusters were largely donor specific. Study-wide results and limits: Confirmation of SARS-CoV-2 specificity was lacking for second-wave clones peaking day 37. Clones that contracted from day 15 to 85 had balanced CD4/CD8; later expanders were CD4+ biased. Researchers found some responding clones in pre-infection memory, a sign that cross-reactive memory joined.

TCRdb reanalysed the 5' RACE reads using MiXCR and keeps one entry per CDR3 protein. The sample includes around 430,000 distinct CDR3 sequences, 15% to 20% of them seen just once. Specimen: PBMCs or a T cell subset sorted from them (not recorded which). This rearrangement joins TRBV6-6 to TRBJ2-3; 8 bases fit TRBD2. This clonotype was obtained from a man aged 18 to 29 who had mild COVID-19 (a few samples of this study predate the infection). Cell type and time point are not known. The CDR3 sequence: CASSAGLVTDTQYF. Here the CDR3 DNA reads TGTGCCAGCAGTGCGGGACTAGTCACAGATACGCAGTATTTT.